Detailed here is one T cell receptor beta chain. In this sample, this clonotype turned up a few times. No cognate antigen has been identified for it. No quality values exist for individual bases; no much larger clone is one base distant. The germline V gene sets CDR1 to MGHRA and CDR2 to YSYEKL. There are 17 amino acids in the CDR3, from cysteine to phenylalanine inclusive. Only the CDR3 DNA stays, 51 bases, in frame from base 1. Trimming removed 0 bases from V and 6 bases from J; the gene matches leave 14 bases unexplained. The record originates from a study of T-cell reconstitution after alpha-beta-depleted transplantation in children (dated by TCRdb to the mid-2010s). Regarding the research as a whole: Using TCR repertoire profiling, the study followed T-cell immune reconstitution in a quantitative way in children after TCRalphabeta/CD19-depleted allogeneic hematopoietic cell transplantation.

The library was built by means of PCR. The reads were generated on an Illumina HiSeq 2500. TCR library preparation used molecular barcoding, with unique molecular identifiers applied to normalize quantification of the TCRbeta repertoire. The raw public reads went through TCRdb reprocessing: fastp at Q25, MiXCR clone calling, in-frame beta chains kept. Every distinct CDR3 protein forms one entry, paired with its most common genes and DNA. Across this sample there are over 300,000 distinct CDR3 sequences, with 10% to 13% seen only once. Approximately 2.3% of the sample is taken by the ten largest. The chain employs TRBV4-1 and TRBJ2-7; 7 middle bases align to TRBD2. This specimen consisted of PBMCs from the stem cell graft donor, obtained from the stem cell graft. The TCR sequence derives from a human donor who donated a stem cell graft to a child with acute lymphoblastic leukemia. At the DNA level, the sequence is TGCGCCAGCAGCCAAGATGGAACGGGAGGAGAGAGGGCCGAGCAGTACTTC. Protein translation: CASSQDGTGGERAEQYF.